This T cell receptor (beta chain) was obtained from a study of T cells in Graves' hyperthyroidism and ophthalmopathy. The CDR3 has 14 residues. Trimming stripped 6 bases from V and 2 bases from J, with 15 bases between. The germline V gene has CDR1 DFQATT and CDR2 SNEGSKA (reference sequence). Amplification yielded TCR beta CDR3 regions, with RNA transcripts as the source. The HTBI primer set was used in a first-round RT-PCR of the TCR CDR3. TCRdb processed the multiplex PCR reads anew with MiXCR; each CDR3 protein has one entry. The sample holds nearly 600,000 distinct CDR3 sequences, approximately 15% seen once. The sample holds many counts of this clonotype.

The specimen was blood. This TCR was recovered from a woman under 40 with Graves' hyperthyroidism that later progressed to Graves' ophthalmopathy. The chain carries TRBV20-1 and TRBJ2-3, with D perhaps TRBD1 (6 bases). CDR3 loop: CSAPGTLYTDTQYF. The CDR3 nucleotides read TGCAGTGCCCCCGGGACACTATACACAGATACGCAGTATTTT.